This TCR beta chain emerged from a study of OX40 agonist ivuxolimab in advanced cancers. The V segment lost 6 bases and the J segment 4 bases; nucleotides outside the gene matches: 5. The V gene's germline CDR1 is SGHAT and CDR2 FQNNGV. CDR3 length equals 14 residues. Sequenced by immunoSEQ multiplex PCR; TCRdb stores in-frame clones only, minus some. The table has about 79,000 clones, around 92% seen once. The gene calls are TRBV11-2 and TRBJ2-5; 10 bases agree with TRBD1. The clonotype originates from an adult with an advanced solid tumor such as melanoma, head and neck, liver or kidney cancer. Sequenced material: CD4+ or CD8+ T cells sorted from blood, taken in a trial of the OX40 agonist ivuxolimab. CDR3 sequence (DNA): TGTGCCAGCAGTCGTGACAGGGGGCGAGAGACCCAGTACTTC. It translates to CASSRDRGRETQYF.